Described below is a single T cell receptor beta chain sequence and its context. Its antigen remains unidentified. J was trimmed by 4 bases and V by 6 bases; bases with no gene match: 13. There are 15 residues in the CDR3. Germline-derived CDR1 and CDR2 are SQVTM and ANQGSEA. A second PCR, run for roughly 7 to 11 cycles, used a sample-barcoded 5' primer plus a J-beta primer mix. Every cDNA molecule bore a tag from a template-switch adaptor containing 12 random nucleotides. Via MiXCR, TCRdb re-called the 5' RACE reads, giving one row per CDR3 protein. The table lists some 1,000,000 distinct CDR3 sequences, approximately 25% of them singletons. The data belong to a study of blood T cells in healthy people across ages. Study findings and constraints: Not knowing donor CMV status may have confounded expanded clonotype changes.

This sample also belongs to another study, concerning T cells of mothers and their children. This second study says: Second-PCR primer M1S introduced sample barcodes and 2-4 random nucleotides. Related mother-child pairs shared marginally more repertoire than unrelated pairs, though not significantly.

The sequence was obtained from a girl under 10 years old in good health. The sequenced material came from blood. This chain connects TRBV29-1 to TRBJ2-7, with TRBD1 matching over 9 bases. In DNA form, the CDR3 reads TGCAGCGTCAACGGGACAGGGTTCCCCTCGTACGAGCAGTACTTC. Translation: CSVNGTGFPSYEQYF.